This T cell receptor (beta chain) derives from a study of blood T cell repertoires in COVID-19. TCRdb's copy holds only in-frame clones and misses some; the assay was immunoSEQ multiplex PCR. The sample records hundreds of thousands of clones, roughly 90% being singletons. Trimming removed 6 bases at V and 0 bases at J, with 6 bases between. CDR3 length equals 13 residues. Germline lookup yields CDR1 SEHNR and CDR2 FQNEAQ (reference sequence). This clonotype originated in a man aged 60 to 75 who had recovered from COVID-19. The sample comprised peripheral blood. The chain is built from TRBV7-9 and TRBJ1-3; no reliable D call. The CDR3, as DNA: TGTGCCAGCAGGTCGGGCTCTGGAAACACCATATATTTT. Translated: CASRSGSGNTIYF.